This T cell receptor (beta chain) was identified in a study of metastatic and nonmetastatic thyroid tumors. Patients were all untreated before their thyroid surgery. TCRdb reanalyzed the PCR reads via MiXCR. The table includes around 20,000 clones, around a third detected once. The CDR3 is 14 amino acids. V was trimmed by 5 bases and J by 2 bases, leaving 9 bases between them. Germline values: CDR1 MNHNS, CDR2 SASEGT. This clone was counted a few times. V gene TRBV6-1 combines with J gene TRBJ2-2; D is ambiguous. Sequenced: blood. This receptor was taken from a female donor with papillary thyroid cancer or a benign thyroid nodule (not recorded which). Some clones in this sample may be carry-over from other donors' samples. The CDR3 spells CASSQQLNTGELFF. The DNA for the CDR3 is TGTGCCAGCAGTCAACAACTAAACACCGGGGAGCTGTTTTTT.